This TCR beta chain stems from a study of T cells in Graves' hyperthyroidism and ophthalmopathy (dated by TCRdb to between 2018 and 2021). In the study overall: To identify distinguishing TCR V-J signatures, a discovery cohort of about 100 patients was used, comprising some 45 with Graves' ophthalmopathy and approximately 58 with stable Graves' hyperthyroidism. Whether ophthalmopathy could be predicted prospectively was tested in an independent validation cohort made up of 18 to 20 hyperthyroidism patients plus 17 patients who later progressed to ophthalmopathy. The 100 discovery patients were divided at random into training and test sets in a 7:3 ratio. In addition, the study compared T-cell repertoires in thyroid tissue and in blood from several Graves' hyperthyroidism patients. After blood sampling, hyperthyroidism patients were treated with methimazole at a starting dose of 30 mg daily, and ophthalmopathy patients were treated with high-dose intravenous methylprednisolone. TCR Vbeta CDR3 sequencing of 140 or so peripheral blood samples (over 40 ophthalmopathy, 70 to 85 hyperthyroidism and 17 progressor patients) is reported in the paper. Results and caveats for the whole study, not just this receptor: A model built on a 13 V-J signature distinguished ophthalmopathy from stable hyperthyroidism, reaching roughly 88% sensitivity and approximately 83% specificity in cross-validation and 80%/75% in testing. Most expanded thyroid clonotypes (frequency above 0.001) were also detected in blood, a finding suggesting that blood repertoires may reflect thyroid immune responses. Sample size was not statistically predetermined, and blinding of investigators to group allocation was not performed. In validation, the model predicted progression to ophthalmopathy a median of around 6.5 months before onset, with 65% to 71% sensitivity and almost 75% specificity.

Stable Graves' hyperthyroidism was defined as no progression to ophthalmopathy during 18 months of follow-up. Hyperthyroidism patients were newly diagnosed, had a disease duration of under 2 months, and were aged 18 to 65 years. Any patient with an uncontrolled infection, another autoimmune disease, pregnancy or lactation was excluded. Diagnoses relied on clinical symptoms, serum thyroxine and TRAb, thyroid ultrasound and orbital computed tomography. Total RNA was extracted using Trizol reagent, and RNA quality was assessed on an Agilent 2100 Bioanalyzer. On this clonotype: Its antigen is not yet known. No qualities accompany the bases; no much larger clone lies one base away.

At the junction V is shortened by 5 bases and J by 4 bases, with 18 bases in between. CDR3 length: 15 amino acids, cysteine to phenylalanine. Only the CDR3 region is kept as DNA, spanning 45 bases read in frame from base 1. The CDR1 and CDR2 encoded by the germline V gene are SGHVS and FNYEAQ. Amplification of TCR beta CDR3 regions was carried out from RNA transcripts. The first round of RT-PCR for the TCR CDR3 was performed with the HTBI primer set and the Qiagen OneStep RT-PCR kit. Libraries were constructed in a second round of multiplex PCR, after which size selection and purification were performed. Libraries were sequenced paired-end with 100 bp reads on an Illumina HiSeq2000. The published analysis was carried out like this. Raw data were processed with SOAPnuke, discarding reads with adapters, uncalled bases, mean Phred below 15, or no exact constant-primer or identifier match. COPE v1.2.5 was used to merge the high-quality paired reads, and each unique nucleotide sequence was defined as a clonotype. MiTCR v1.1 was used to align the clonotypes against IMGT TRBV, TRBD and TRBJ reference segments. The analysis was restricted to V-J combinations with a frequency above 0.0001, which together covered 99.2% of the repertoires. A TCS score was defined as the ratio between F50 (clonal expansion) and ExV (chaos), using BLOSUM62-based TCRdist between CDR3 peptides within each V-J. Welch's t-statistics and random forest reduced some 510 V-J features to 10 to 15, which were used in a naive Bayes classifier (R e1071). The Morisita-Horn index was used to measure how similar the thyroid and blood repertoires were. TCRdb's own reprocessing of the public reads used fastp at Q25 and MiXCR and kept productive beta chains. Here each entry gathers all rows of one CDR3 protein and keeps the most common genes and DNA. The V and J calls, along with clone size, are taken from TCRdb and not from the paper's own processing. This sample gives fewer than 750,000 distinct CDR3 sequences in total; roughly 46% of them show up just once. The leading ten clones occupy about 8.3% of the sample.

Source material: peripheral blood or thyroid tissue (not recorded which). The chain is made from TRBV7-6 and TRBJ2-7; TRBD1 might be the D gene, on 7 matching bases. This clonotype was obtained from a woman younger than 30 with Graves' hyperthyroidism. For the CDR3, the sequence is CASSLGGGQRYEQYF. The bases read TGTGCCAGCAGCCTCGGAGGGGGCCAGCGATACGAGCAGTACTTC.